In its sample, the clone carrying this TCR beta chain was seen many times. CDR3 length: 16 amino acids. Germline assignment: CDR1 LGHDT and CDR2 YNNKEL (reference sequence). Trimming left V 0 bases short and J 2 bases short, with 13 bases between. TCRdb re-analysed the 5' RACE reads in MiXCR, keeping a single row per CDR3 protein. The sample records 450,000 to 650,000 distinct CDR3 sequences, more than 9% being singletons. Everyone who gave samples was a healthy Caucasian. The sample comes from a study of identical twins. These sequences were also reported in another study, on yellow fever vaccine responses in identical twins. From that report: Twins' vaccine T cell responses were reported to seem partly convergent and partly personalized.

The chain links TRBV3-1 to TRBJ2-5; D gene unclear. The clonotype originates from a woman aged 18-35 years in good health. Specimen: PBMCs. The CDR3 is CASSQETLVSQETQYF. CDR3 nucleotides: TGTGCCAGCAGCCAAGAAACGCTAGTCTCGCAAGAGACCCAGTACTTC.